This TCR beta chain is drawn from a study of blood T cell repertoires in COVID-19. Overall study context: The origin of the acute and convalescent COVID-19 samples was the United States, Italy and Spain.

Participant reports of clinical history set cohort assignment. The authors' processing: Counts of nucleated cells, estimated from reference gene primer amplification, were obtained. TCRdb's table, derived via immunoSEQ multiplex PCR, lists solely in-frame clones and lacks some. From that table come the V and J calls and clone size; the DNA was used to work out D and trimming. The sample carries some 300,000 clones, around 90% recorded once. Material: PBMCs or T cells enriched from blood (not recorded which). The sequence derives from a woman aged 18 to 35 with acute COVID-19.

The CDR3 loop reads CASSLGYGTSTDNEQFF. CDR3 DNA: TGCGCCAGCAGCTTGGGCTACGGGACTAGCACCGACAATGAGCAGTTCTTC. V gene TRBV5-1 combines with J gene TRBJ2-1; 9 nucleotides align to TRBD2. There are 17 residues in the CDR3. Looked up from germline, CDR1 is SGHRS and CDR2 is YFSETQ. J lost 5 bases, V lost 0 bases, and 9 bases had no gene match.